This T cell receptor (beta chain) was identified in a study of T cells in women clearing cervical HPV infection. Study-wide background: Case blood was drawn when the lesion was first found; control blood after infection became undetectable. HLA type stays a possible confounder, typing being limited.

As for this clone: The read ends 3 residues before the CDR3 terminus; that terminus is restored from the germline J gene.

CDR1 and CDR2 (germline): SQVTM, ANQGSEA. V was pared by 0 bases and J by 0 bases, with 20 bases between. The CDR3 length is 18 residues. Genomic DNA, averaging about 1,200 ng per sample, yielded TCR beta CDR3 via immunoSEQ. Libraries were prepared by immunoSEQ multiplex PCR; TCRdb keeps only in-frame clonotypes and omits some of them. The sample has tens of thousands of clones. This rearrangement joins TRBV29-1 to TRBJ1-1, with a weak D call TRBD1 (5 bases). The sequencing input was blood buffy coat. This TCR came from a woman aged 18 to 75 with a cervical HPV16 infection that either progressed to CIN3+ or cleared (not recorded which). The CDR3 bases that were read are TGCAGCGTTGAAGAAGGAGGCAGGGAGGCCGTAATGAACACTGAA. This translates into CSVEEGGREAVMNTE. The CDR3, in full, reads CSVEEGGREAVMNTEAFF.